Shown below are 27 T cell receptor beta chains from a single sample sequenced in a study of monozygotic twins with inflammatory bowel disease. With the 5' RACE reads reprocessed, TCRdb shows one record per CDR3 protein and no DNA. Recorded here are fewer than 550,000 distinct CDR3 sequences; the top ten clones represent 2.4%. Sequencing was performed on blood. The receptors derive from a human donor with ulcerative colitis or Crohn's disease, or a healthy co-twin of an affected twin (not recorded which).

The V call is TRBV6-5, the J call TRBJ2-5. The CDR3 runs to 12 residues. Per the germline V gene, CDR1 is MNHEY and CDR2 is SVGAGI. The CDR3 is CASSTRSETQYF.

V gene TRBV5-1 combines with J gene TRBJ2-2; TCRdb picks TRBD1, but there is no DNA to check that call. This CDR3 has 15 amino acids. CDR1 and CDR2 from the germline V gene are SGHRS and YFSETQ. The CDR3 region is CASSLRDRQTGELFF.

The chain has TRBV4-1 and TRBJ2-1. Germline CDR1 MGHRA, CDR2 YSYEKL. This CDR3 has 14 residues. This chain's CDR3 is CASSQDTGNNEQFF.

The chain is built from TRBV5-1 and TRBJ2-3. Germline CDR1 SGHRS, CDR2 YFSETQ. This CDR3 region has 15 residues. The CDR3 region is CASGLGVLSTDTQYF.

The chain is built from TRBV7-3 and TRBJ2-1; TCRdb proposes TRBD2, but this gene call is untestable without DNA. CDR3 length: 14 amino acids. Germline assignment: CDR1 SGHTA and CDR2 FQGTGA. The CDR3 protein is CASSLGGIANEQFF.

The rearrangement joins TRBV29-1 to TRBJ2-1; the TRBD2 assignment by TCRdb is unverifiable without DNA. The CDR3 runs to 12 residues. CDR1 and CDR2 from the germline V gene are SQVTM and ANQGSEA. The CDR3 spells CSVSLGYNEQFF.

The V call is TRBV6-5, the J call TRBJ2-7; without DNA, the TCRdb call of TRBD1 cannot be checked. The CDR3 covers 17 residues. In germline, CDR1 is MNHEY, CDR2 SVGAGI. CDR3 amino acids: CASSSILSGGAGFEQYF.

This chain links TRBV6-1 with TRBJ1-1. Germline lookup yields CDR1 MNHNS and CDR2 SASEGT. The CDR3 totals 14 residues. CDR3 loop: CASRGTLGNTEAFF.

The CDR3 loop reads CASSMINLGTLSYEQYF. The chain carries TRBV5-6 and TRBJ2-7; TCRdb gives TRBD1 as the D gene, but with no DNA this cannot be confirmed. Germline assignment: CDR1 SGHDT and CDR2 YYEEEE. CDR3 size: 17 residues.

The V call is TRBV28, the J call TRBJ1-6. The germline V gene has CDR1 MDHEN and CDR2 SYDVKM. The CDR3 covers 11 residues. CDR3 amino acids: CASSFSSPLHF.

CDR3 loop: CASSPRQGFDGYTF. The chain links TRBV14 to TRBJ1-2; the D call from TCRdb, TRBD1, cannot be confirmed without DNA. CDR3 length equals 14 residues. From germline, CDR1 is SGHDN and CDR2 FVKESK.

The chain links TRBV24-1 to TRBJ2-2; TCRdb outputs TRBD1, but without DNA this stays unchecked. The CDR3 loop spans 15 amino acids. Looked up from germline, CDR1 is KGHDR and CDR2 is SFDVKD. The chain's CDR3 is CATQVSGSFTGELFF.

V usage is TRBV6-2 or TRBV6-3 and J usage is TRBJ1-5; absent DNA, TCRdb's TRBD1 call cannot be checked. This CDR3 region has 17 residues. CDR1 MNHEY and CDR2 SVGEGT come from the germline V gene. CDR3 amino acids: CASSYPTGINSNQPQHF.

The rearrangement joins TRBV30 to TRBJ1-5. The germline V gene has CDR1 GTSNPN and CDR2 SVGIG (reference sequence). The CDR3 extends over 13 amino acids. The CDR3 sequence: CAWSVQGGQPQHF.

V and J are TRBV30 and TRBJ2-1; TCRdb's assignment of TRBD2 cannot be checked, as there is no DNA. Germline V gene lookup returns CDR1 GTSNPN and CDR2 SVGIG (reference sequence). This CDR3 is built from 12 residues. The CDR3 sequence is CAVGEESNEQFF.

The rearrangement joins TRBV15 to TRBJ2-2; TCRdb picks TRBD2, but there is no DNA to check that call. Germline lookup yields CDR1 LNHNV and CDR2 YYDKDF (reference sequence). The CDR3 has 18 amino acids. CDR3 region: CATSGRRSSGTNTGELFF.

The genes are TRBV3-1 and TRBJ1-1; TCRdb designates TRBD1, a call that cannot be tested without DNA. This CDR3 is 16 amino acids long. Germline lookup yields CDR1 LGHDT and CDR2 YNNKEL (reference sequence). CDR3 amino acids: CASSLYTQGSKSEAFF.

The rearrangement links TRBV28 to TRBJ2-2; TCRdb designates TRBD1, a call that cannot be tested without DNA. The CDR3 has 16 amino acids. Germline CDR1 and CDR2: MDHEN and SYDVKM. Here the CDR3 reads CASSLAGVPSTGELFF.

The CDR3 here is CSAKTAFTDTQYF. The chain is built from TRBV20-1 and TRBJ2-3. Germline CDR1 reads DFQATT; CDR2 reads SNEGSKA (reference sequence). The CDR3 covers 13 residues.

The chain links TRBV6-1 to TRBJ1-2; TCRdb outputs TRBD1, but without DNA this stays unchecked. The CDR3 spans 14 residues. In germline, CDR1 is MNHNS, CDR2 SASEGT. The CDR3 spells CASSEVLGQVGYTF.

This chain links TRBV12-3 or TRBV12-4 with TRBJ2-1. This CDR3 has 13 amino acids. The CDR3 sequence is CASRLGAYNEQFF.

This chain's CDR3 is CASSPQFGELFF. V and J are TRBV11-2 and TRBJ2-2. The CDR3 loop spans 12 amino acids. From germline, CDR1 is SGHAT and CDR2 FQNNGV.

The chain joins TRBV10-3 to TRBJ2-2. The CDR3 is 11 residues long. Germline V gene lookup returns CDR1 ENHRY and CDR2 SYGVKD. Here the CDR3 reads CAIGFTGELFF.

J is TRBJ1-5 and V is TRBV7-8; TCRdb's D call of TRBD1 is untestable without DNA. CDR1 and CDR2 (germline): SGHVS, FQNEAQ. The CDR3 is 16 amino acids. This CDR3 reads CASSLVGWGPNQPQHF.

The chain recombines TRBV5-1 with TRBJ2-1; TCRdb outputs TRBD2, but without DNA this stays unchecked. Germline CDR1 reads SGHRS; CDR2 reads YFSETQ. CDR3 length equals 15 residues. This CDR3 reads CASRPGLAAGDEQFF.

V is TRBV29-1 and J is TRBJ2-5. Germline V lookup: CDR1 SQVTM, CDR2 ANQGSEA. CDR3 length equals 14 residues. CDR3 sequence: CSVNSRGTGETQYF.

The rearrangement links TRBV29-1 to TRBJ2-7; TCRdb's assignment of TRBD1 cannot be checked, as there is no DNA. The germline gives CDR1 SQVTM, CDR2 ANQGSEA. This CDR3 region has 14 residues. This CDR3 is CSVAPTGDNYEQYF.